This note documents a single T cell receptor (beta chain) sequence. The data are from a study of blood T cell repertoires in COVID-19. Study summary: COVID-19 samples, acute and convalescent, were from the United States, Italy and Spain. The analysed material was cDNA or gDNA that came from T cells, B-cell-depleted T cells, or PBMCs.

Authors' processing steps: Researchers report that nucleated cell counts were estimated from reference gene primer amplification. Generated by immunoSEQ multiplex PCR, the TCRdb table keeps only in-frame clones and is missing some. V and J calls and clone size are copied from that table; D and trimming were computed from the DNA. In the table there are under 130,000 clones, around 90% of which are singletons. Trimming left V 0 bases short and J 0 bases short, with 14 bases between. The CDR3 extends over 17 amino acids. Germline assignment: CDR1 LGHDT and CDR2 YNNKEL (reference sequence). The sequencing sample was made of peripheral blood. This TCR came from a middle-aged man in a cohort sampled during active COVID-19. The J gene is TRBJ1-1, the V gene TRBV3-1 (or the pseudogene TRBV3-2), with D possibly TRBD1 on 5 matching bases. CDR3 DNA sequence: TGTGCCAGCAGCCAAGACAGGGCAGGCTATATGAACACTGAAGCTTTCTTT. Residues: CASSQDRAGYMNTEAFF.